This TCR beta chain was recovered during a study of shared clonotypes between healthy human individuals. Study-wide background: Two women and three men aged 18 to 49 served as donors. Three plates each covered CD4 naive and memory; CD8 naive two, CD8 memory one.

This CDR3 is 15 amino acids long. V was cut by 2 bases and J by 2 bases, with 11 bases left in between. Germline CDR1 is MNHNY and CDR2 is SVGAGI (reference sequence). CD45RO-negative cells were positively selected for CCR7, leaving out terminally differentiated effector memory CD45RA+ cells. Libraries were prepared by immunoSEQ multiplex PCR; TCRdb keeps only in-frame clonotypes and omits some of them. The sample lists roughly 2.1 million clones, 93% seen once, with 1.5% to 2% in the top ten. The sequenced sample consisted of naive CD8+ T cells from PBMCs. The V and J genes are TRBV6-6 and TRBJ2-3, with unresolved D. The sequence was obtained from a man aged 18 to 29 in good health. Some clones in this sample may be carry-over from other donors' samples. The CDR3 coding sequence is TGTGCCAGCAGTTACCGGTCGTTATTCACAGATACGCAGTATTTT. Protein product: CASSYRSLFTDTQYF.